These T cell receptor beta chains were read from a single sample in a study of beta chain features in type 1 diabetes. Sequencing was performed with immunoSEQ multiplex PCR; in TCRdb, only in-frame clones are kept and a portion is missing. The table has about 340,000 clones, 7.5% to 9% seen once. Material: central memory CD4+ T cells from blood. These receptors originate from a woman aged 18-35 years in good health. Both conserved end residues are part of each CDR3. Fields, in order: clone size, D gene, J gene, V gene, CDR3 protein, CDR3 DNA. The D gene is left open where the match is weak. The listing skips clone size in some rows; elsewhere it reads once, few, many or a size class.

NA,TRBD2,TRBJ2-7,TRBV7-8,CASSSQREAVFGQYF,TGTGCCAGCAGCTCCCAGCGGGAGGCGGTCTTCGGGCAGTACTTC
NA,NA,TRBJ2-7,TRBV7-6,CASSPGPTISYEQYF,TGTGCCAGCAGTCCTGGACCCACTATCTCCTACGAGCAGTACTTC
few,TRBD2,TRBJ2-3,TRBV19,CASMSPAGLAGEGTDTQYF,TGTGCCAGTATGTCGCCAGCGGGACTAGCGGGAGAAGGCACAGATACGCAGTATTTT
NA,NA,TRBJ2-1,TRBV9,CASSVVADPYNEQFF,TGTGCCAGCAGCGTAGTAGCGGACCCTTACAATGAGCAGTTCTTC
few,NA,TRBJ1-2,TRBV28,CASSFTGQPYGYTF,TGTGCCAGCAGTTTTACAGGACAGCCCTATGGCTACACCTTC
once,NA,TRBJ1-4,TRBV30,CAWSVHRAVNNEKLFF,TGTGCCTGGAGTGTACACAGGGCCGTAAATAATGAAAAACTGTTTTTT
NA,NA,TRBJ2-3,TRBV7-2,CASSQGSSDTQYF,TGTGCCAGCAGCCAAGGGAGCTCAGATACGCAGTATTTT
few,TRBD2,TRBJ2-7,TRBV4-3,CASSQVAPVAGGRYEQYF,TGCGCCAGCAGCCAAGTGGCCCCGGTAGCGGGAGGGCGCTACGAGCAGTACTTC
few,NA,TRBJ1-1,TRBV9,CASSVAPFTEAFF,TGTGCCAGCAGCGTAGCTCCTTTCACTGAAGCTTTCTTT
NA,TRBD2,TRBJ2-3,TRBV5-4,CASSQGLAGGRSTDTQYF,TGTGCCAGCAGCCAGGGACTAGCGGGAGGTCGGAGCACAGATACGCAGTATTTT
NA,NA,TRBJ2-7,TRBV18,CASSPRVSRFDEQYF,TGTGCCAGCTCACCACGTGTTTCAAGGTTCGACGAGCAGTACTTC
NA,TRBD2,TRBJ2-3,TRBV29-1,CSVDPTSGVRSSTDTQYF,TGCAGCGTCGACCCGACTAGCGGAGTAAGATCTAGCACAGATACGCAGTATTTT
many,NA,TRBJ1-4,TRBV7-9,CASSFQGEKLFF,TGTGCCAGCAGCTTTCAGGGAGAAAAACTGTTTTTT
NA,NA,TRBJ2-1,TRBV28,CASRQGSAYNEQFF,TGTGCCAGCAGACAGGGTTCGGCCTACAATGAGCAGTTCTTC
many,NA,TRBJ2-2,TRBV9,CASSPRLLNTGELFF,TGTGCCAGCAGCCCCCGATTATTGAACACCGGGGAGCTGTTTTTT
few,NA,TRBJ1-2,TRBV18,CASSSRPGVQDYGYTF,TGTGCCAGCTCCTCGCGCCCAGGGGTTCAGGACTATGGCTACACCTTC
NA,NA,TRBJ2-3,TRBV6-5,CASSYPGTDTQYF,TGTGCCAGCAGTTACCCGGGAACAGATACGCAGTATTTT